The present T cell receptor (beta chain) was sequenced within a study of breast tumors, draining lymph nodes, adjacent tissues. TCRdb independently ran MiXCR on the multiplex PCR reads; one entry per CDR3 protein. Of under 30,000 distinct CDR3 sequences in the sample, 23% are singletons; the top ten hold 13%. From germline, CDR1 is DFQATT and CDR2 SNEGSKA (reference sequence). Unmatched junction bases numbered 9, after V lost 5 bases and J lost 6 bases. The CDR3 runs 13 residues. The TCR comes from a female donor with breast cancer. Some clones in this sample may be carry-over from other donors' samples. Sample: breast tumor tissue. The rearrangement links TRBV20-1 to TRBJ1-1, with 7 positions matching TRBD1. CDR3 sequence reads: CSAPSYRGPEAFF. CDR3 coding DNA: TGCAGTGCTCCCAGCTACAGGGGCCCTGAAGCTTTCTTT.